One and the same sample provided the 26 T cell receptor beta chains below, sequenced in a study of cytomegalovirus exposure and HLA in healthy donors. Primers: 60 Vbeta forward and 13 Jbeta reverse. Sequencing used immunoSEQ multiplex PCR; TCRdb keeps in-frame clones, though not all of them. The profile covers approximately 110,000 clones, with about 70% appearing a single time and about 2.6% taken by the ten largest. The sequenced material came from PBMCs. These receptors came from a man in his forties or fifties in good health and CMV-seropositive.

The chain uses TRBV5-5 and TRBJ1-2; TRBD1 might be the D (6 bases). The ends were cut back, 10 bases at V and 5 bases at J, with 21 bases in the middle. Looked up from germline, CDR1 is SGHKS and CDR2 is YYEKEE (reference sequence). The CDR3 totals 14 residues. The CDR3: CAAGADTDDYGYTF. The CDR3 nucleotides read TGTGCCGCGGGGGCCGACACCGATGATTATGGCTACACCTTC.

The chain uses TRBV2 and TRBJ1-4, with 7 bases lining up with TRBD1. CDR3 length: 13 residues. Germline trimming cut 6 bases from V and 8 bases from J; bases unmatched to any gene: 6. CDR1 is SNHLY and CDR2 is FYNNEI in the germline V gene. CDR3 sequence: CASRDRAGEKLFF. The DNA of the CDR3 is TGTGCCAGCAGAGACAGGGCGGGCGAAAAACTGTTTTTT.

The V gene is TRBV4-1, the J gene TRBJ2-2; D not certain. The V gene lost 4 bases and the J gene lost 6 bases, with 12 bases spanning the gap. The germline V gene has CDR1 MGHRA and CDR2 YSYEKL. This CDR3 has 14 residues. CDR3 region: CASSRLVAAGELFF. CDR3 in DNA: TGCGCCAGCAGCCGGCTAGTAGCAGCCGGGGAGCTGTTTTTT.

The table lists this clone with a few counts. The chain recombines TRBV7-2 with TRBJ2-3; D possibly corresponds to TRBD2 (5 bases). The V end lost 4 bases, the J end lost 7 bases, and 6 bases lay between the germline ends. The CDR3 totals 11 residues. Germline V CDR1 and CDR2: SGHTA, FQGNSA. The CDR3 coding sequence is TGTGCCAGCAGCTCCGGGAATACGCAGTATTTT. Translating gives CASSSGNTQYF.

This chain joins TRBV9 and TRBJ2-5, with D perhaps matching TRBD1 (6 bases). This CDR3 region has 14 residues. Trimming removed 3 bases from V and 6 bases from J, with 15 bases in between. Germline loops: CDR1 SGDLS, CDR2 YYNGEE. The CDR3 spells CASSARAQGQTQYF. The CDR3 DNA reads as TGTGCCAGCAGCGCCAGGGCACAGGGCCAGACCCAGTACTTC.

This chain joins TRBV5-1 and TRBJ1-1; D is perhaps TRBD1 (6 bases). The CDR3 contains 14 residues. The germline V and J ends were trimmed by 3 bases and 0 bases, with 9 bases remaining between them. The germline gives CDR1 SGHRS, CDR2 YFSETQ. The CDR3 here is CASSSRGMNTEAFF. The CDR3, as DNA: TGCGCCAGCAGCTCCAGGGGCATGAACACTGAAGCTTTCTTT.

The V call is TRBV6-1, the J call TRBJ2-6; weak D call: TRBD1 (5 bases). The CDR3 consists of 15 residues. Germline V gives CDR1 MNHNS, CDR2 SASEGT. V lost 6 bases and J lost 0, with 9 bases in between. CDR3 loop: CASRSGPSGANVLTF. Here the CDR3 DNA reads TGTGCCAGCAGATCAGGGCCCTCTGGGGCCAACGTCCTGACTTTC.

The J gene is TRBJ2-3, the V gene TRBV4-2, with TRBD2 identical over 10 bases. The CDR3 is 15 residues long. Losses at the gene ends were 3 bases for V and 1 base for J; bases not matched to a gene: 1. CDR1 and CDR2 from the germline V gene are LGHNA and YNFKEQ. The DNA of the CDR3 is TGTGCCAGCAGCCAGACTAGCGGGCGCACAGATACGCAGTATTTT. It is translated as CASSQTSGRTDTQYF.

V gene TRBV11-2 combines with J gene TRBJ2-7; 9 bases line up with TRBD1. The CDR3 sequence is 14 residues long. V shed 5 bases and J 5 bases; nucleotides not matched to a gene: 7. Germline V gene sequence: CDR1 SGHAT, CDR2 FQNNGV. The chain's CDR3 is CASSLDRGINEQYF. The CDR3 DNA sequence: TGTGCCAGCAGCCTCGACAGGGGGATCAACGAGCAGTACTTC.

The rearrangement links TRBV5-1 to TRBJ2-7; 7 bases are a match to TRBD2. Germline loops: CDR1 SGHRS, CDR2 YFSETQ. With 1 base clipped from V and 0 bases from J, the junction kept 10 bases outside the gene matches. This CDR3 has 17 amino acids. The CDR3 DNA reads as TGCGCCAGCAGCTTGACAGCTAGCGGCTCGAGCTCCTACGAGCAGTACTTC. The encoded protein is CASSLTASGSSSYEQYF.

The V and J genes are TRBV7-9 and TRBJ1-1, with D perhaps matching TRBD1 (5 bases). This CDR3 has 14 amino acids. V was clipped by 6 bases and J by 5 bases, with 16 bases between them. The germline V gene has CDR1 SEHNR and CDR2 FQNEAQ (reference sequence). The CDR3 DNA sequence: TGTGCCAGCAGTTCCATGCAGGGTGGAACTGAAGCTTTCTTT. This codes for CASSSMQGGTEAFF.

The chain uses TRBV12-5 and TRBJ1-1; 7 bases align to TRBD1. Germline CDR1 reads LGHNT; CDR2 reads FRNRAP. The V and J ends lost 0 bases and 8 bases, in that order; junction bases with no gene match: 9. The CDR3 sequence is 15 residues long. CDR3 sequence (DNA): TGTGCTAGTGGTTTGGTATCGGGACAGCTGGGGGAAGCTTTCTTT. Translation gives CASGLVSGQLGEAFF.

The V gene is TRBV9, the J gene TRBJ2-5; D call uncertain. V was cut by 3 bases and J by 1 base, with 7 bases left in between. CDR1 SGDLS and CDR2 YYNGEE come from the germline V gene. The length of the CDR3 is 13 residues. CDR3 amino acids: CASSALLQETQYF. In DNA, the CDR3 is TGTGCCAGCAGCGCCCTCCTCCAAGAGACCCAGTACTTC. Complete variable domain (other parts from reference TRBV9 and TRBJ2-5): DSGVTQTPKHLITATGQRVTLRCSPRSGDLSVYWYQQSLDQGLQFLIQYYNGEERAKGNILERFSAQQFPDLHSELNLSSLELGDSALYFCASSALLQETQYFGPGTRLLVL.

The V gene is TRBV5-1, the J gene TRBJ1-2, with 10 bases identical to TRBD1. The CDR3 is made up of 16 amino acids. V lost 2 bases and J lost 5; bases outside the gene matches: 9. The germline V gene has CDR1 SGHRS and CDR2 YFSETQ. The CDR3 here is CASSFSWDRGVYGYTF. The CDR3 nucleotides read TGCGCCAGCAGCTTCTCGTGGGACAGGGGAGTTTATGGCTACACCTTC. The full variable domain, rest sourced from reference TRBV5-1 and TRBJ1-2, is KAGVTQTPRYLIKTRGQQVTLSCSPISGHRSVSWYQQTPGQGLQFLFEYFSETQRNKGNFPGRFSGRQFSNSRSEMNVSTLELGDSALYLCASSFSWDRGVYGYTFGSGTRLTVV.

The chain has TRBV5-6 and TRBJ1-2; D possibly corresponds to TRBD1 (6 bases). Germline lookup yields CDR1 SGHDT and CDR2 YYEEEE. Trimming stripped 9 bases from V and 6 bases from J, with 24 bases between. The CDR3 length is 15 residues. DNA of the CDR3: TGTGCCACCCAGCTTGGGGGGGGACACTATGATGGCTACACCTTC. It encodes CATQLGGGHYDGYTF.

V gene TRBV5-4 combines with J gene TRBJ2-3; D might be TRBD1 (6 bases). CDR3 length: 14 amino acids. Germline values: CDR1 SGHNT, CDR2 YYREEE (reference sequence). The V gene lost 2 bases and the J gene lost 4 bases, with 11 bases spanning the gap. The CDR3 region has the DNA TGTGCCAGCAGCTTTGGACAGCCGTCAGATACGCAGTATTTT. Protein: CASSFGQPSDTQYF.

In this sample, this clone turned up a few times. The same CDR3 arises from other DNA sequences in this sample as well. The rearrangement joins TRBV7-6 to TRBJ1-2; D not certain. The ends were cut back, 5 bases at V and 1 base at J, with 11 bases in the middle. The germline V gene has CDR1 SGHVS and CDR2 FNYEAQ. This CDR3 has 14 amino acids. CDR3 region: CASSPREGNYGYTF. The DNA for the CDR3 is TGTGCCAGCAGCCCCCGGGAGGGTAACTATGGCTACACCTTC.

The CDR3 coding sequence is TGTGCCAGCAGCCCAATAGGGGAAAAGAATCAGCCCCAGCATTTT. Translating it yields CASSPIGEKNQPQHF. The chain combines TRBV7-2 with TRBJ1-5; a possible D gene is TRBD1 (5 bases). Per the germline V gene, CDR1 is SGHTA and CDR2 is FQGNSA. The CDR3 has 15 amino acids. V shed 5 bases and J shed 4 bases, with 15 bases lying between them. The whole variable domain, filled in from reference TRBV7-2 and TRBJ1-5, reads GAGVSQSPSNKVTEKGKDVELRCDPISGHTALYWYRQSLGQGLEFLIYFQGNSAPDKSGLPSDRFSAERTGGSVSTLTIQRTQQEDSAVYLCASSPIGEKNQPQHFGDGTRLSIL.

The chain couples TRBV10-2 to TRBJ2-3, with 7 bases that match TRBD2. CDR3 length equals 18 residues. The V segment lost 7 bases and the J segment 1 base; nucleotides outside the gene matches: 17. In germline, CDR1 is WSHSY, CDR2 SAAADI. CDR3 sequence: CASMYGSSGLGGTDTQYF. As DNA, the CDR3 is TGCGCCAGCATGTACGGGTCTAGCGGTCTCGGGGGCACAGATACGCAGTATTTT.

V usage is TRBV9 and J usage is TRBJ2-1, with 7 bases aligning to TRBD1. Germline V gene lookup returns CDR1 SGDLS and CDR2 YYNGEE. The CDR3 runs 13 residues. Losses at the gene ends were 2 bases for V and 7 bases for J; bases not matched to a gene: 3. This chain's CDR3 is CASSVPRGNEQFF. The DNA of the CDR3 is TGTGCCAGCAGCGTTCCCAGGGGGAATGAGCAGTTCTTC. Using reference TRBV9 and TRBJ2-1 for the parts outside the CDR3, the full variable domain is DSGVTQTPKHLITATGQRVTLRCSPRSGDLSVYWYQQSLDQGLQFLIQYYNGEERAKGNILERFSAQQFPDLHSELNLSSLELGDSALYFCASSVPRGNEQFFGPGTRLTVL.

This chain connects TRBV7-3 to TRBJ2-5; D is possibly TRBD1 (7 bases). Germline CDR1 is SGHTA and CDR2 is FQGTGA. The CDR3 consists of 15 residues. Trimming removed 3 bases from V and 2 bases from J, with 13 bases in between. DNA of the CDR3: TGTGCCAGCAGCTTTCAGGGGGGCGGTCAAGAGACCCAGTACTTC. Encoded protein: CASSFQGGGQETQYF.

The chain is built from TRBV10-3 and TRBJ1-6; tentatively, D is TRBD1 (5 bases). Looked up from germline, CDR1 is ENHRY and CDR2 is SYGVKD. Trimming pared 2 bases from V and 13 bases from J, leaving 12 bases between. This CDR3 is built from 13 residues. CDR3 sequence: CAISEGLGVPLHF. Here the CDR3 DNA reads TGTGCCATCAGTGAGGGGTTAGGGGTCCCCCTCCACTTT.

The chain is built from TRBV10-2 and TRBJ2-4; 9 bases align to TRBD1. This CDR3 has 15 amino acids. V trimming: 6 bases; J trimming: 5 bases; junction bases outside the gene matches: 8. Germline V gives CDR1 WSHSY, CDR2 SAAADI. CDR3 sequence (DNA): TGCGCCAGCAGCTCCGCGGGACAGGGCGAAAACATTCAGTACTTC. It specifies CASSSAGQGENIQYF.

The genes are TRBV5-4 and TRBJ1-2, with D possibly matching TRBD1 (5 bases). The CDR3 totals 15 residues. Trimming took off 4 bases at V and 6 bases at J, with 19 bases between the two ends. Germline CDR1 and CDR2: SGHNT and YYREEE (reference sequence). Here the CDR3 DNA reads TGTGCCAGCAGCCCTTCGGACAACCACGGAGATGGCTACACCTTC. Amino acids: CASSPSDNHGDGYTF. Using reference TRBV5-4 and TRBJ1-2 for the parts outside the CDR3, the full variable domain is ETGVTQSPTHLIKTRGQQVTLRCSSQSGHNTVSWYQQALGQGPQFIFQYYREEENGRGNFPPRFSGLQFPNYSSELNVNALELDDSALYLCASSPSDNHGDGYTFGSGTRLTVV.

The gene calls are TRBV4-2 and TRBJ2-7, with 7 bases lining up with TRBD2. Per the germline V gene, CDR1 is LGHNA and CDR2 is YNFKEQ. Trimming took 0 bases from V and 2 from J; bases not matched to a gene: 10. The CDR3 covers 17 residues. CDR3 sequence reads: CASSQDSPREVTYEQYF. CDR3 sequence (DNA): TGTGCCAGCAGCCAAGATTCCCCACGGGAGGTAACCTACGAGCAGTACTTC.

The rearrangement joins TRBV6-1 to TRBJ1-1; perhaps TRBD1 as D (6 bases). Germline CDR1 is MNHNS and CDR2 is SASEGT. The length of the CDR3 is 18 residues. The V end lost 2 bases, the J end lost 0 bases, and 19 bases lay between the germline ends. The DNA of the CDR3 is TGTGCCAGCAGTGAACCGGGACAACCTCCACTTATGAACACTGAAGCTTTCTTT. Protein product: CASSEPGQPPLMNTEAFF.